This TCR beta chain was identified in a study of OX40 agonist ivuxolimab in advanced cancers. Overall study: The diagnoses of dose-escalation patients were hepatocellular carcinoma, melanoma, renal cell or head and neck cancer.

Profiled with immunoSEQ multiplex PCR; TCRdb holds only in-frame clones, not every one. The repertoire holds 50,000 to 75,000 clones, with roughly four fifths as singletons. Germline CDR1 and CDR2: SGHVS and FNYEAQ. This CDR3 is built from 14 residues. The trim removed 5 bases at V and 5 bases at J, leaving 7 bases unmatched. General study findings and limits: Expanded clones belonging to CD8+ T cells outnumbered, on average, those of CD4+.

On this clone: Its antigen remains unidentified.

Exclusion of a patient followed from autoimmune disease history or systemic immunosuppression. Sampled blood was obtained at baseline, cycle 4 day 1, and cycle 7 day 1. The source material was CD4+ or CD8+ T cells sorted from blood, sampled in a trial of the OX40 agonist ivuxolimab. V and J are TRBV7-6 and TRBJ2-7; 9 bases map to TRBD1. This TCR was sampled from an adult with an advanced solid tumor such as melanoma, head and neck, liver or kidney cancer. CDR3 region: CASSLRDRADEQYF. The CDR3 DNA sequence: TGTGCCAGCAGCCTGCGGGACAGGGCCGACGAGCAGTACTTC.